This TCR beta chain was captured by sequencing in a study of neurological immune-mediated disorders (dated by TCRdb to about 2019). In the study overall: Peripheral blood TCR-beta repertoires from patients with HTLV-I-associated myelopathy (HAM/TSP), patients with multiple sclerosis, and healthy controls were compared in the study using UMI-based sequencing. The cohort was made up of some 70 subjects, consisting of roughly 14 HAM/TSP patients, some 34 multiple sclerosis patients and around 20 healthy controls. The 90 to 120 TCR-beta libraries covered PBMC samples along with longitudinal samples, technical triplicates, and paired sorted CD4+ and CD8+ T-cell subsets.

This clonotype was detected only a few times. This receptor's antigen is unknown. Base qualities are not recorded, but no much larger clone differs from it by a single base. cDNA was synthesized by template-switch 5'RACE using a primer carrying a 10-nucleotide random unique molecular identifier by which each TCR transcript was tagged. Every sequencing run covered 15-18 subjects and yielded more than 180 million TCR-beta sequences. Total RNA was extracted with the RNeasy kit. TCR-beta VDJ regions were amplified with primers for the TCR constant region and the 5'RACE anchor, using the KAPA Real-time Library Amplification kit. Sample indexes and Illumina adaptors were added in a first PCR, after which library yield was increased in a second PCR. After Ampure bead purification, the TCR product of roughly 650 bp was size-selected on a 2% E-gel SizeSelection system. Before pooling, libraries had their quality checked on a Bioanalyzer, their concentration measured with Qubit, and their quantity determined with the Kapa Library Quantification kit. Paired-end 2 x 150 bp sequencing of the libraries was performed on an Illumina HiSeq 2500. To increase sequence diversity, roughly 25-31% phiX was spiked into each library pool. Regarding the original processing steps: Quality-filtered reads were processed with the UMI-based MiGEC pipeline, and over 75% of raw TCR sequences were removed by the MiGEC pipeline during error correction. IMGT germline references were used for aligning VDJ genes, and each clonotype was defined as a unique CDR3 amino acid sequence together with its V-J genes. Clonal expansion, Shannon diversity and CDR3 relatedness were evaluated with VDJtools (CalcPairwiseDistances, ClusterSamples), while phylogenetic trees were built in CLCbio workbench. Expanded clones were defined as having at least 8 unique UMIs, based on coefficient-of-variation modelling across technical triplicates. The public reads were reprocessed in TCRdb via fastp at Q25 and MiXCR, keeping in-frame beta chains. Entries are consolidated by CDR3 protein sequence, retaining the most common genes and DNA. Clone size and V and J calls follow TCRdb, not the original study. The sample data list over 20,000 distinct CDR3 sequences, and about 10% of these were observed just once. The ten largest clones capture approximately 21% of the sample.

Spanning cysteine to phenylalanine, the CDR3 consists of 16 amino acids. Of the read, only the CDR3 DNA is kept; its 48 bases are in frame from base 1. V is trimmed back by 5 bases and J by 2 bases, and the junction contains 5 bases that no gene match accounts for. For CDR1 and CDR2, the germline V gene lists SGHAT and FQNNGV. Unsorted PBMC libraries were generated from 2 million PBMCs stored in RNAlater at -80 °C until RNA extraction. Peripheral blood was subjected to Ficoll-Hypaque density gradient centrifugation to isolate PBMCs, which were then cryopreserved in liquid nitrogen. What the study reported, not specific to this receptor: Expanded clones from different subjects shared no identical CDR3 amino acid sequences, which suggests that TCR-beta repertoires were private in all groups. TCR clonal expansion was highest in HAM/TSP patients and lowest in MS patients, with MS patients falling below even healthy controls.

Here the chain combines TRBV11-2 and TRBJ2-1; 11 bases in between match TRBD2. Sequencing used PBMCs. This clonotype was obtained from a woman aged 60-75 years with HTLV-1-associated myelopathy (HAM/TSP). At the DNA level, the sequence is TGTGCCAGCAGCCCCATAGCGGGGGGGCCCTACAATGAGCAGTTCTTC. Translated, it gives CASSPIAGGPYNEQFF.